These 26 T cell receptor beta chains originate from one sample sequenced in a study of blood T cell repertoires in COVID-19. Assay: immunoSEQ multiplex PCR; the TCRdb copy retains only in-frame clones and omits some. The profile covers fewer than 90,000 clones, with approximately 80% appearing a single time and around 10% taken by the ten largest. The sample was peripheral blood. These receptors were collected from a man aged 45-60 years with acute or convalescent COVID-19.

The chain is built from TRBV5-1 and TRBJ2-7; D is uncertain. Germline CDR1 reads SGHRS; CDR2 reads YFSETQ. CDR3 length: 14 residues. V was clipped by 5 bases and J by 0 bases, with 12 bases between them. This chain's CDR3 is CASSEAGSSYEQYF. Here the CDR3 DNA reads TGCGCCAGCAGTGAGGCCGGCAGCTCCTACGAGCAGTACTTC. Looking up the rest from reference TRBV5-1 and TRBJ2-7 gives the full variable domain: KAGVTQTPRYLIKTRGQQVTLSCSPISGHRSVSWYQQTPGQGLQFLFEYFSETQRNKGNFPGRFSGRQFSNSRSEMNVSTLELGDSALYLCASSEAGSSYEQYFGPGTRLTVT.

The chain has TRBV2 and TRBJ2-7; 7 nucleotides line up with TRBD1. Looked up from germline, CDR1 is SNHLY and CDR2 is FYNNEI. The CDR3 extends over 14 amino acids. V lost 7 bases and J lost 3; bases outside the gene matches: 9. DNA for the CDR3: TGTGCCAGCATTCGGGACAGCTTGTTCTACGAGCAGTACTTC. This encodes CASIRDSLFYEQYF. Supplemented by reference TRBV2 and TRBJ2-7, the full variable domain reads EPEVTQTPSHQVTQMGQEVILRCVPISNHLYFYWYRQILGQKVEFLVSFYNNEISEKSEIFDDQFSVERPDGSNFTLKIRSTKLEDSAMYFCASIRDSLFYEQYFGPGTRLTVT.

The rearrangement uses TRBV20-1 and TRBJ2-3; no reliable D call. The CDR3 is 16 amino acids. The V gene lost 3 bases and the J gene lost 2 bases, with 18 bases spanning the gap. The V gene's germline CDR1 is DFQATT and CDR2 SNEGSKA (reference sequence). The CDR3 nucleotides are TGCAGTGCTAGTGAAGCAGTACAGACAAACACAGATACGCAGTATTTT. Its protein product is CSASEAVQTNTDTQYF.

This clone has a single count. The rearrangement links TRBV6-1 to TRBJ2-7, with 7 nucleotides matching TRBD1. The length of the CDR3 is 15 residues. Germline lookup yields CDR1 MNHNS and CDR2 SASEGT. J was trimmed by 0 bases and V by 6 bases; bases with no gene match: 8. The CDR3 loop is CASRITGESSYEQYF. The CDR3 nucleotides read TGTGCCAGCAGAATCACAGGGGAGAGCTCCTACGAGCAGTACTTC.

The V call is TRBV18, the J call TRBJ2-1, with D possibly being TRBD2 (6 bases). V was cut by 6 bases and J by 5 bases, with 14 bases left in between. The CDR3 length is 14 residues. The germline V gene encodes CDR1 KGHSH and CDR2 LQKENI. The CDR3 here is CASSFAGPNNEQFF. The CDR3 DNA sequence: TGTGCCAGCTCCTTCGCGGGGCCAAACAATGAGCAGTTCTTC.

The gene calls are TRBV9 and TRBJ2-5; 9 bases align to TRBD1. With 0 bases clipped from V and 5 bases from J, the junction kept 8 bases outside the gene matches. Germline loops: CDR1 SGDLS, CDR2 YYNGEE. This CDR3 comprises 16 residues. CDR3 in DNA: TGTGCCAGCAGCGTAGATTCGACAGGGGGTTTGGAGACCCAGTACTTC. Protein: CASSVDSTGGLETQYF.

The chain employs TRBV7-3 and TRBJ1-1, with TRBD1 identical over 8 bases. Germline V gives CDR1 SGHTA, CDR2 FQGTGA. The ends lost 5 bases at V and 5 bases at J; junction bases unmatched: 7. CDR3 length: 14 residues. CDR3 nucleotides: TGTGCCAGCAGCGATGCAGGGGGCTTAACTGAAGCTTTCTTT. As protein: CASSDAGGLTEAFF. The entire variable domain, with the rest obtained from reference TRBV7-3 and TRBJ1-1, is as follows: GAGVSQTPSNKVTEKGKYVELRCDPISGHTALYWYRQSLGQGPEFLIYFQGTGAADDSGLPNDRFFAVRPEGSVSTLKIQRTERGDSAVYLCASSDAGGLTEAFFGQGTRLTVV.

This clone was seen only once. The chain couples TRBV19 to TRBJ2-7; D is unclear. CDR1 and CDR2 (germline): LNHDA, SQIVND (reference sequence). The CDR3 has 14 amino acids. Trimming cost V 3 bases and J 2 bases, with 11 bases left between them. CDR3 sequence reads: CASSISRSPYEQYF. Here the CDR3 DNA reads TGTGCCAGTAGTATCAGCAGGTCTCCCTACGAGCAGTACTTC.

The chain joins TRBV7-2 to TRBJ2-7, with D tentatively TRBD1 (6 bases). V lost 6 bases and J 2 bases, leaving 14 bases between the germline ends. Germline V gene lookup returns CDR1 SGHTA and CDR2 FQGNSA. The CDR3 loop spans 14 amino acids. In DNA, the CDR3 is TGTGCCAGCAGACCAGGGGTTCCAGCCTACGAGCAGTACTTC. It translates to CASRPGVPAYEQYF.

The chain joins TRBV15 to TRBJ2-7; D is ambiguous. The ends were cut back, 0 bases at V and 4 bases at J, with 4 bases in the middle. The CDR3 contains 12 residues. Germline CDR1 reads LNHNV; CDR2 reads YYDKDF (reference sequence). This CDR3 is CATSRDRYEQYF. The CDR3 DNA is TGTGCCACCAGCAGAGATCGGTACGAGCAGTACTTC.

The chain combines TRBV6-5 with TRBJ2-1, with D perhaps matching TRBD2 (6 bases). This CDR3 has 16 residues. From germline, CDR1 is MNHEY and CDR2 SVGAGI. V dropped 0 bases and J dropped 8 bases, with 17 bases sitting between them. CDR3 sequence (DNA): TGTGCCAGCAGTTACTCGCTCCAGTTTGGGGAGGATGAGCAGTTCTTC. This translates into CASSYSLQFGEDEQFF.

CDR3 region: CASSLGETDTQYF. In DNA form, the CDR3 reads TGTGCCAGCAGCTTGGGTGAGACAGATACGCAGTATTTT. This chain connects TRBV5-4 to TRBJ2-3; D gene ambiguous. Germline V gene lookup returns CDR1 SGHNT and CDR2 YYREEE (reference sequence). Trimming left V 0 bases short and J 3 bases short, with 5 bases between. CDR3 length: 13 amino acids.

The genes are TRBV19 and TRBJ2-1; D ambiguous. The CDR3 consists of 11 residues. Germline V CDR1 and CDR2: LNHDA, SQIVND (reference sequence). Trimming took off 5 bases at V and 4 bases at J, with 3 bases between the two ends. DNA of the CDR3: TGTGCCAGTAGTCTTTACAATGAGCAGTTCTTC. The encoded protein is CASSLYNEQFF.

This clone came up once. CDR3 amino acids: CASSPGTDENTEAFF. The CDR3 region has the DNA TGTGCCAGCAGCCCGGGGACAGACGAGAACACTGAAGCTTTCTTT. The chain carries TRBV11-3 and TRBJ1-1; 7 nucleotides align to TRBD1. Germline V gene data show CDR1 as SGHNT and CDR2 as YENEEA. This CDR3 is 15 amino acids long. V trimming: 5 bases; J trimming: 1 base; junction bases outside the gene matches: 7.

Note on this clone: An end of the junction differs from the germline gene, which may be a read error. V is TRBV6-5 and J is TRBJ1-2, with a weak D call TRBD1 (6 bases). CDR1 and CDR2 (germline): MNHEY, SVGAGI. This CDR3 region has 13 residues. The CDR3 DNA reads TGTGCCCGCAGTTCCGCGGGGGCGGGGGGCTACACCTTC. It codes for CARSSAGAGGYTF.

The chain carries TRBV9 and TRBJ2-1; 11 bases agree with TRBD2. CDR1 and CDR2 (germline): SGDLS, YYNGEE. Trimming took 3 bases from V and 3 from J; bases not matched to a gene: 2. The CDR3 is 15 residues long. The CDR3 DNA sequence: TGTGCCAGCAGCGCGGGACTAGCGGACTACAATGAGCAGTTCTTC. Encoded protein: CASSAGLADYNEQFF.

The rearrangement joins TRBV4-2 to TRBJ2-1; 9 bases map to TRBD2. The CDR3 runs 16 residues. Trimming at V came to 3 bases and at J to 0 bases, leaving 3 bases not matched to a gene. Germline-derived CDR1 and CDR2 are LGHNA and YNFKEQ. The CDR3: CASSQERGDSYNEQFF. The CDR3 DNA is TGTGCCAGCAGCCAGGAGCGGGGGGACTCCTACAATGAGCAGTTCTTC.

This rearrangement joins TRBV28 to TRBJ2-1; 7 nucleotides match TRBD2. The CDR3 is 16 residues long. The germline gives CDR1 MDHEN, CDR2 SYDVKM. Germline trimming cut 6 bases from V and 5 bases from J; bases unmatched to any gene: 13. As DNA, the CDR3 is TGTGCCAGCAGCTCACACCCTGGACTAGGGAACAATGAGCAGTTCTTC. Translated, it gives CASSSHPGLGNNEQFF.

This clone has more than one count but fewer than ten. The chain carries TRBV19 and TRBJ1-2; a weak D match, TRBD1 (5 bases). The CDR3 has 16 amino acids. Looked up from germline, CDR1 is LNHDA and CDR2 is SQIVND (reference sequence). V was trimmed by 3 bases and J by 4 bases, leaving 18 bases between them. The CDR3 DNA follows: TGTGCCAGTAGTATCGGCCCCATCTTGACAGCCTATGGCTACACCTTC. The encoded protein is CASSIGPILTAYGYTF.

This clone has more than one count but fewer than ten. The CDR3 nucleotides are TGCGCCAGCAGCCAAGGGCAGGGTGCGGACTCACCCCTCCACTTT. Its translation is CASSQGQGADSPLHF. This chain links TRBV4-1 with TRBJ1-6, with D tentatively TRBD1 (5 bases). CDR1 is MGHRA, CDR2 YSYEKL, per germline. The CDR3 is made up of 15 amino acids. V dropped 1 base and J dropped 10 bases, with 14 bases sitting between them.

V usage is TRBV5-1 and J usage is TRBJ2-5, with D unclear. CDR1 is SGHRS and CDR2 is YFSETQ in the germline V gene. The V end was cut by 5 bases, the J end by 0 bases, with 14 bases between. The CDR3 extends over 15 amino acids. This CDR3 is CASRISIEYQETQYF. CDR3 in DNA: TGCGCCAGCAGGATTAGTATAGAGTACCAAGAGACCCAGTACTTC.

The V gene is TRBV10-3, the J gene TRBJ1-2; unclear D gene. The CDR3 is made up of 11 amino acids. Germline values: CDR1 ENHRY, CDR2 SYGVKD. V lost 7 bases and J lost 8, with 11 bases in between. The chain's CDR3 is CAIMAERGYTF. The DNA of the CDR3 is TGTGCCATCATGGCGGAGAGGGGCTACACCTTC.

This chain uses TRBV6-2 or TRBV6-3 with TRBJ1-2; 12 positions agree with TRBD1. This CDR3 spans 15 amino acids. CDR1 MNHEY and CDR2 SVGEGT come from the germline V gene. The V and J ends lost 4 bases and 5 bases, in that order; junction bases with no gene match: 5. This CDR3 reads CASSWGQGAGYGYTF. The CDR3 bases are TGTGCCAGCAGTTGGGGACAGGGGGCCGGGTATGGCTACACCTTC.

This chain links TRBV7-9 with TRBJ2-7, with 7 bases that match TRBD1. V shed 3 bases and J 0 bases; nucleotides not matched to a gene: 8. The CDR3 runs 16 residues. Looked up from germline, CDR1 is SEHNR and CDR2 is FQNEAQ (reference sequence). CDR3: CASSFEVTGISYEQYF. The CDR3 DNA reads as TGTGCCAGCAGCTTTGAGGTGACAGGGATCTCCTACGAGCAGTACTTC.

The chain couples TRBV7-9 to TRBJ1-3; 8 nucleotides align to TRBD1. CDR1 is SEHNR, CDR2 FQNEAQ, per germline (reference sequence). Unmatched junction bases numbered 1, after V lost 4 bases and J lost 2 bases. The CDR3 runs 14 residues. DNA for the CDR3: TGTGCCAGCAGCTACAGGGGGGCTGGAAACACCATATATTTT. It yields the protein CASSYRGAGNTIYF.

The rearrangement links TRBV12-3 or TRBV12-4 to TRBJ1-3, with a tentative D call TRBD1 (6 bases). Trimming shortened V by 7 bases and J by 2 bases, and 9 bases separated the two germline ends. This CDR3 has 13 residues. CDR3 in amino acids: CASTTGPGNTIYF. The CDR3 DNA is TGTGCCAGCACAACAGGGCCTGGAAACACCATATATTTT.